This T cell receptor beta chain is from a study of blood T cells in healthy people across ages. Regarding the study as a whole: Estimates of total diversity, which came from one million sequenced T cells, were considered to be underestimates. Older age coincided with a roughly linear decline in TCR beta diversity per million T cells.

Comments on this clonotype: Its antigen is still unknown.

Every donor gave 9.5 to 10 milliliters of peripheral blood. Germline values: CDR1 LGHNA, CDR2 YNFKEQ. Trimming removed 0 bases at V and 3 bases at J, with 18 bases between. The CDR3 is made up of 17 amino acids. Together with a sample-barcoded 5' primer, a J-beta primer mix was included in a second PCR lasting roughly 6 to 12 cycles. TCRdb re-called the 5' RACE reads with MiXCR, one entry per CDR3 protein. Of roughly 900,000 distinct CDR3 sequences listed, around 46% are singletons. This rearrangement joins TRBV4-2 to TRBJ2-7, with D perhaps TRBD2 (6 bases). The source is a man aged 25 to 40 in good health. Sequencing used blood. As DNA, the CDR3 is TGTGCCAGCAGCCAAGAGGAGGGCTCCAACGCCGTCTACGAGCAGTACTTC. It is translated as CASSQEEGSNAVYEQYF.